A selection of T cell receptor beta chains follows, all from one sample in a study of PD-L1 blockade in urothelial cancer. Clones were sequenced by immunoSEQ multiplex PCR, and TCRdb holds only the in-frame ones, with some missing. Among 2,500 to 3,000 clones listed, around 33% were seen once. Sequencing was performed on tumor tissue, taken before atezolizumab (anti-PD-L1) treatment. These receptors were obtained from a man aged 65 to 85 with urothelial cancer. The conserved cysteine and the conserved F or W are not part of the CDR3 here.

V	J	CDR3
TRBV6-8	TRBJ2-2	ASSYRTGTTGELF
TRBV7-5	TRBJ1-6	ASSFGGNNSPLH
TRBV28	TRBJ1-6	ATISRQGNSPLH
TRBV19	TRBJ2-3	ASNGGGADTQY
TRBV2	TRBJ2-7	ASSAGQVGYEQY
TRBV1	TRBJ2-7	ASSNRGHEQY
TRBV11-3	TRBJ2-5	ASSSRTGEVETQY
TRBV19	TRBJ2-2	ASSILAGVENTGELF
TRBV27	TRBJ1-1	ASSFGFSNTEAF
TRBV10-2	TRBJ1-3	ASSDPVSGNTIY
TRBV15	TRBJ1-4	ATSRVPDTNEKLF
TRBV7-5	TRBJ1-3	ASSLQQGLGNTIY
TRBV28	TRBJ1-6	ASSSSPRLSNSPLH
TRBV30	TRBJ2-2	AWSVSGGTNTGELF
TRBV11-3	TRBJ1-6	ASSLLSVRNSPLH
TRBV9	TRBJ2-3	ASILNTDTQY